A selection of T cell receptor beta chains follows, all from one sample in a study of beta chain features in type 1 diabetes. Data came from immunoSEQ multiplex PCR; TCRdb stores just in-frame clones and leaves some out. This sample yields 200,000 to 250,000 clones, of which about a tenth are seen a single time; 1% to 1.5% belongs to the top ten. Material: central memory CD4+ T cells from blood. These receptors were obtained from a man aged 18 to 29 in good health. CDR3s include the opening cysteine and the closing phenylalanine or tryptophan. The D gene is left open where the match is weak. The size entry is marked missing in some rows and otherwise reads once, few, many or a size class.

.,TRBJ1-2,few,TRBV29-1,TGCAGCTACTCCCGAGGGCTAAACTATGGCTACACCTTC,CSYSRGLNYGYTF
.,TRBJ2-1,many,TRBV5-6,TGTGCCAGCAGCTTGGGCTCTAACTACAATGAGCAGTTCTTC,CASSLGSNYNEQFF
.,TRBJ2-7,.,TRBV27,TGTGCCAGCAGTGGCTCGACAGTTTCCTACGAGCAGTACTTC,CASSGSTVSYEQYF
TRBD1,TRBJ2-7,many,TRBV5-6,TGTGCCAGCAGCCCGCCGGGACAGGGTTACGAGCAGTACTTC,CASSPPGQGYEQYF
TRBD2,TRBJ2-1,few,TRBV7-2,TGTGCCAGCAGCTTAAGTGGGAGGGCTTTAAATGAGCAGTTCTTC,CASSLSGRALNEQFF
.,TRBJ2-5,many,TRBV29-1,TGCAGCGTTGCCAGGGGCCAAGAGACCCAGTACTTC,CSVARGQETQYF
TRBD1,TRBJ2-5,.,TRBV15,TGTGCCACCAGCAGAGACCCCACAGGGGACAAGACCCAGTACTTC,CATSRDPTGDKTQYF
.,TRBJ1-2,.,TRBV10-1,TGCGCCAGCAGTCGTCACGGAGAAGGTGGCTACACCTTC,CASSRHGEGGYTF
.,TRBJ2-7,many,TRBV29-1,TGCAGCGTTGCAACAGGCACTTGGGGCGAGCAGTACTTC,CSVATGTWGEQYF
.,TRBJ2-1,few,TRBV7-2,TGTGCCAGCAGGCCGGGGGGCGGGTACAATGAGCAGTTCTTC,CASRPGGGYNEQFF
TRBD1,TRBJ1-5,.,TRBV7-2,TGTGCCAGCAGTCCCACAGGGGGCCGCAATCAGCCCCAGCATTTT,CASSPTGGRNQPQHF
TRBD1,TRBJ2-7,few,TRBV28,TGTGCCAGCAGTTCCCCCGGGACAGGGGGAAACTACGAGCAGTACTTC,CASSSPGTGGNYEQYF
.,TRBJ1-1,.,TRBV29-1,TGCAGCGTTGAGGGGGCGAGGGGGAGCACTGAAGCTTTCTTT,CSVEGARGSTEAFF
TRBD2,TRBJ2-2,.,TRBV30,TGTGCCTGGAGTGCGGGACTAGCGGGAGAGGGGACAGCCGGGGAGCTGTTTTTT,CAWSAGLAGEGTAGELFF
.,TRBJ1-4,few,TRBV29-1,TGCAGCGCGGGACGGCCTAATGAAAAACTGTTTTTT,CSAGRPNEKLFF
TRBD2,TRBJ2-7,.,TRBV5-1,TGCGCCAGCAGCTTGGGCATGGGACTAGTTGGCGAGCAGTACTTC,CASSLGMGLVGEQYF
.,TRBJ2-7,.,TRBV30,TGTGCCTGGAGTCTATCCTACGAGCAGTACTTC,CAWSLSYEQYF
.,TRBJ2-7,many,TRBV5-8,TGTGCCAGCAGCTTGGCGGTGGGGATCCGCACCTACGAGCAGTACTTC,CASSLAVGIRTYEQYF
.,TRBJ2-2,few,TRBV4-3,TGCGCCAGCAGCCAAGGCCGGGACACCCTCACCGGGGAGCTGTTTTTT,CASSQGRDTLTGELFF
.,TRBJ2-4,.,TRBV28,TGTGCCAGCAGCGGGTGGGGAGCCAAAAACATTCAGTACTTC,CASSGWGAKNIQYF
.,TRBJ2-1,.,TRBV7-3,TGTGCCAGCAGCTCACGGGGCCGCTCCTACAATGAGCAGTTCTTC,CASSSRGRSYNEQFF
TRBD2,TRBJ2-2,.,TRBV11-2,TGTGCCAGCAGTCACGGGGGGTGGAACACCGGGGAGCTGTTTTTT,CASSHGGWNTGELFF
TRBD2,TRBJ2-3,.,TRBV5-4,TGTGCCAGCAGCTTGGCTTTAGCGGGGGACACAGATACGCAGTATTTT,CASSLALAGDTDTQYF
TRBD2,TRBJ2-5,few,TRBV5-1,TGCGCCAGCAGCCTAGCGGTACAAGAGACCCAGTACTTC,CASSLAVQETQYF
.,TRBJ2-7,.,TRBV2,TGTGCCAGCAGTGTTATCCAGGGGTCGGACGAGCAGTACTTC,CASSVIQGSDEQYF
.,TRBJ1-2,few,TRBV29-1,TGCAGCGTTGAGATGGTGACACCTAACTATGGCTACACCTTC,CSVEMVTPNYGYTF
.,TRBJ1-5,few,TRBV7-2,TGTGCCAGCAGCTATTATTCTCAGCCCCAGCATTTT,CASSYYSQPQHF
.,TRBJ2-3,many,TRBV2,TGTGCCAGCAGTGTTGGGGGAGCGGATACGCAGTATTTT,CASSVGGADTQYF
.,TRBJ2-3,.,TRBV6-5,TGTGCCAGCAGACTCCTCGGGACTAGCACAGATACGCAGTATTTT,CASRLLGTSTDTQYF
TRBD2,TRBJ2-1,many,TRBV5-1,TGCGCCAGCAGCCGTAGCGGGGTCTACAATGAGCAGTTCTTC,CASSRSGVYNEQFF
.,TRBJ2-1,few,TRBV9,TGTGCCAGCACCCACTCATACAATGAGCAGTTCTTC,CASTHSYNEQFF
.,TRBJ2-7,.,TRBV29-1,TGCAGCGTCCATAACGGCGGGGAGCAGTACTTC,CSVHNGGEQYF